This T cell receptor (beta chain) was sequenced during a study of blood T cell repertoires in COVID-19. Study context: The samples span acute and convalescent COVID-19 from the United States, Italy and Spain. The analysed material was cDNA or gDNA that came from T cells, B-cell-depleted T cells, or PBMCs.

The germline V and J ends were trimmed by 3 bases and 6 bases, with 14 bases remaining between them. This CDR3 spans 15 amino acids. Germline V CDR1 and CDR2: KGHSH, LQKENI. How the authors handled the data: Nucleated cell number was recorded as an estimate derived from reference gene primer amplification. The repertoire was sequenced with immunoSEQ multiplex PCR; TCRdb's copy has only in-frame clones and lacks some. The V and J calls and clone size are taken from that table; D and trimming were inferred from the DNA. The data hold 250,000 to 350,000 clones, with 86% observed a single time. The TCR sequence derives from a woman aged 50 to 65 with acute or convalescent COVID-19. Source material: peripheral blood. The genes are TRBV18 and TRBJ1-4; D perhaps matches TRBD1 (5 bases). Here the CDR3 reads CASSPRFLGDEKLFF. For the CDR3, the DNA is TGTGCCAGCTCACCCCGCTTCTTAGGGGATGAAAAACTGTTTTTT.